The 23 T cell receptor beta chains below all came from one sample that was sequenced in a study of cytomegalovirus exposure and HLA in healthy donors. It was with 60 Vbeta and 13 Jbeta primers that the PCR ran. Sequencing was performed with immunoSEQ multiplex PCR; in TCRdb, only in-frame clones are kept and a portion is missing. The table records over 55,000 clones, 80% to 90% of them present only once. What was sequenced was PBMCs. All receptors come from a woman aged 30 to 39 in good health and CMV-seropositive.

CDR3 DNA: TGTGCCAGCAGGGTAGCCCTGAACACTGAAGCTTTCTTT. It translates to CASRVALNTEAFF. The genes are TRBV27 and TRBJ1-1, with D unresolved. This CDR3 has 13 residues. V was cut by 6 bases and J by 0 bases, with 8 bases left in between. Germline CDR1 is MNHEY and CDR2 is SMNVEV (reference sequence).

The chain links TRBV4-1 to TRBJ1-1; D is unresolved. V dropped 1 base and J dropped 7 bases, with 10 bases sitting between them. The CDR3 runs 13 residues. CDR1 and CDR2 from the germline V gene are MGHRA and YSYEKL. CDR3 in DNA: TGCGCCAGCAGCCAAGGTGAAAGCGGTGAAGCTTTCTTT. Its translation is CASSQGESGEAFF.

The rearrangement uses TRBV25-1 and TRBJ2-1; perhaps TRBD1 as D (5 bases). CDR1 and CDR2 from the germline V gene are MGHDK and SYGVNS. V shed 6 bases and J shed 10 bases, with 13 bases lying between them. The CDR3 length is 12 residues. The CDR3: CASSVGVREQFF. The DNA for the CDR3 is TGTGCCAGCAGCGTAGGGGTTAGGGAGCAGTTCTTC.

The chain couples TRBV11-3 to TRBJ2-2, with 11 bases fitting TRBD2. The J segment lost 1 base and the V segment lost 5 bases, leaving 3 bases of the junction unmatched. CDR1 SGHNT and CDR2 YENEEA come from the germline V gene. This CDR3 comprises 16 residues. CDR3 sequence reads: CASSRLAGRNTGELFF. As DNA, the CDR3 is TGTGCCAGCAGCAGACTAGCGGGGAGGAACACCGGGGAGCTGTTTTTT.

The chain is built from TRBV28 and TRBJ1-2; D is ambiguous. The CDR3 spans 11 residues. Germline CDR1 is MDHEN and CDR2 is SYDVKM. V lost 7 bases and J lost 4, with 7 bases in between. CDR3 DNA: TGTGCCAGCAAAGCCTCCTATGGCTACACCTTC. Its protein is CASKASYGYTF.

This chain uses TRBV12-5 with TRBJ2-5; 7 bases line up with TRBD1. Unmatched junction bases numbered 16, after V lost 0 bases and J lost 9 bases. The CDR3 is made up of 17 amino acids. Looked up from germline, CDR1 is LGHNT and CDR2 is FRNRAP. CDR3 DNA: TGTGCTAGTGGTTTGGTAGCCGGGACAGATGGTCTTTTCCCCCAGTACTTC. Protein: CASGLVAGTDGLFPQYF.

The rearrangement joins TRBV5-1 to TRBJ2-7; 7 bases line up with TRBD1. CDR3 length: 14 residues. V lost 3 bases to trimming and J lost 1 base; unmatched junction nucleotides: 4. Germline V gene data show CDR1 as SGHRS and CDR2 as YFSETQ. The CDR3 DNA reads TGCGCCAGCAGCTGGACAGGCGGGTCCTACGAGCAGTACTTC. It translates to CASSWTGGSYEQYF. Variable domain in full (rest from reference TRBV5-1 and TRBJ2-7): KAGVTQTPRYLIKTRGQQVTLSCSPISGHRSVSWYQQTPGQGLQFLFEYFSETQRNKGNFPGRFSGRQFSNSRSEMNVSTLELGDSALYLCASSWTGGSYEQYFGPGTRLTVT.

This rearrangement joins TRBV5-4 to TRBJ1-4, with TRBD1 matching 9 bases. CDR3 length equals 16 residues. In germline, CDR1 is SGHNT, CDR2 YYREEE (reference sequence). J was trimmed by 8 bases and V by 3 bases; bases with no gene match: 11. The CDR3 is CASSSDRDRVGEKLFF. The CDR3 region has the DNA TGTGCCAGCAGCTCCGACCGGGACAGGGTAGGCGAAAAACTGTTTTTT.

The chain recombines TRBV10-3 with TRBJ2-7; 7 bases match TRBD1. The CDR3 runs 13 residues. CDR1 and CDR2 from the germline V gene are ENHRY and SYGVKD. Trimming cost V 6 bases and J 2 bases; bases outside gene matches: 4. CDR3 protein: CAISGTATYEQYF. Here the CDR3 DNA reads TGTGCCATCAGCGGGACAGCCACCTACGAGCAGTACTTC.

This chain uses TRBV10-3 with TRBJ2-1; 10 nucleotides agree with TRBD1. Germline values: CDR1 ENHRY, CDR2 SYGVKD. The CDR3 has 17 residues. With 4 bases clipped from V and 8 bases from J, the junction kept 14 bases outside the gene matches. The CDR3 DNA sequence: TGTGCCATCAGTGTAACTTCCGGGACAGGGGATGGCTATGAGCAGTTCTTC. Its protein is CAISVTSGTGDGYEQFF.

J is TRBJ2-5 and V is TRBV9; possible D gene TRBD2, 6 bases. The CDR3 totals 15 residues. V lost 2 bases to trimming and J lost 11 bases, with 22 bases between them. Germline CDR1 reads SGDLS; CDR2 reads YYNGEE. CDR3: CASSVSAGMSEEQYF. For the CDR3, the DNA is TGTGCCAGCAGCGTCTCGGCGGGAATGTCGGAGGAGCAGTACTTC.

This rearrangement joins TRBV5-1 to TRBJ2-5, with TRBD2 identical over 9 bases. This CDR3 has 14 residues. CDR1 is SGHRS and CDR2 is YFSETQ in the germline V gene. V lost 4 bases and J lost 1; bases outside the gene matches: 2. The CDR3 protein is CASSKTSGQETQYF. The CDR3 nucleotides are TGCGCCAGCAGCAAGACTAGCGGCCAAGAGACCCAGTACTTC.

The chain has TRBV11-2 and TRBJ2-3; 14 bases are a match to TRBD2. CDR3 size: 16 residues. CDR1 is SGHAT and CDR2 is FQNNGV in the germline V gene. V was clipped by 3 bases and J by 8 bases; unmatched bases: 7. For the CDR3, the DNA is TGTGCCAGCAGCTTGGGACTAGCGGGAGTCTCGGCTACGCAGTATTTT. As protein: CASSLGLAGVSATQYF.

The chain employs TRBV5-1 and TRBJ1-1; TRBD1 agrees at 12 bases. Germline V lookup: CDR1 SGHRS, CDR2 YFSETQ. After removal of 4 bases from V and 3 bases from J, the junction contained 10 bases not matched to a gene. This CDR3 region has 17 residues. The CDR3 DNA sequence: TGCGCCAGCAGCGCGGGACAGGGGGCGGGGGGATACACTGAAGCTTTCTTT. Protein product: CASSAGQGAGGYTEAFF.

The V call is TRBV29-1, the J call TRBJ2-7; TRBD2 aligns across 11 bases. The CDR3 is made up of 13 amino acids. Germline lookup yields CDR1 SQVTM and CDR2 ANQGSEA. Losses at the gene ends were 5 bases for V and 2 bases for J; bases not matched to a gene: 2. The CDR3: CSVLAGGTYEQYF. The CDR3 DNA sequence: TGCAGCGTTCTAGCGGGAGGAACCTACGAGCAGTACTTC.

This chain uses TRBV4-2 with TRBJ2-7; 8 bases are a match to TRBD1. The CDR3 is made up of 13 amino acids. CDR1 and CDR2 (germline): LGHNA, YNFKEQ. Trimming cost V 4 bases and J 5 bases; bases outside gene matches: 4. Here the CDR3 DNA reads TGTGCCAGCAGCCCGCAGGGGGCAGACGAGCAGTACTTC. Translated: CASSPQGADEQYF.

The CDR3 sequence is CASSSATGTGRIYGYTF. The CDR3 DNA reads TGTGCCAGCAGTTCAGCCACCGGGACCGGGAGAATCTATGGCTACACCTTC. This chain connects TRBV27 to TRBJ1-2; D perhaps matches TRBD1 (5 bases). Trimming stripped 4 bases from V and 4 bases from J, with 22 bases between. Germline-derived CDR1 and CDR2 are MNHEY and SMNVEV (reference sequence). The CDR3 is made up of 17 amino acids.

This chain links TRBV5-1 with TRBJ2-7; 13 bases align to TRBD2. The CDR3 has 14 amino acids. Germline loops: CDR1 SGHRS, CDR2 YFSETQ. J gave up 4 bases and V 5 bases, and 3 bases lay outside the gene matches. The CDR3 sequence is CASRRTSGSYEQYF. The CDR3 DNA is TGCGCCAGCAGGCGGACTAGCGGGAGTTACGAGCAGTACTTC. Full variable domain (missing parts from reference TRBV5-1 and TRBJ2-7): KAGVTQTPRYLIKTRGQQVTLSCSPISGHRSVSWYQQTPGQGLQFLFEYFSETQRNKGNFPGRFSGRQFSNSRSEMNVSTLELGDSALYLCASRRTSGSYEQYFGPGTRLTVT.

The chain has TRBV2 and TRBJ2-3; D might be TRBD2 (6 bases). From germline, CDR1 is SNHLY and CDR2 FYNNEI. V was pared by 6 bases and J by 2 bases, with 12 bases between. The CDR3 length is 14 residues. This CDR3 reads CASRSGGSTDTQYF. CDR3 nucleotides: TGTGCCAGCAGGTCTGGGGGGTCCACAGATACGCAGTATTTT.

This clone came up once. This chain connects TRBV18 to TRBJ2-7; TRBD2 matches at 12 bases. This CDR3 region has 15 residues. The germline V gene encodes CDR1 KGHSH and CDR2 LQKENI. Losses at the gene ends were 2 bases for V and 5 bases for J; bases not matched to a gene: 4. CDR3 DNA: TGTGCCAGCTCACCAGTGACTAGCGGGAGTAACGAGCAGTACTTC. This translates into CASSPVTSGSNEQYF.

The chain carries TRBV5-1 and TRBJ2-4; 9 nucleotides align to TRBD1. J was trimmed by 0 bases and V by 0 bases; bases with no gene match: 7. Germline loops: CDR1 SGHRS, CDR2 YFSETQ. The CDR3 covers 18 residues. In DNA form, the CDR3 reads TGCGCCAGCAGCTTGGCGTGGGGACAGGGCCTAGCCAAAAACATTCAGTACTTC. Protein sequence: CASSLAWGQGLAKNIQYF.

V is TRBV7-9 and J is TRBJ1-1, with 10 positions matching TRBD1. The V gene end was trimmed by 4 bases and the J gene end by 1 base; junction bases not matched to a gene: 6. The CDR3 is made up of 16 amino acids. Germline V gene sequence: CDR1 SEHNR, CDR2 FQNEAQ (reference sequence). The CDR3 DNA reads TGTGCCAGCAGCTCAAGGACAGGGGGACGGAACACTGAAGCTTTCTTT. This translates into CASSSRTGGRNTEAFF.

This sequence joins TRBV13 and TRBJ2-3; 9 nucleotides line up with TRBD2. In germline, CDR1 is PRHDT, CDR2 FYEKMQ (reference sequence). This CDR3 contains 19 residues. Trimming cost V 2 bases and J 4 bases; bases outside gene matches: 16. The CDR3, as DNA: TGTGCCAGCAGCTTAAATGAGTGGGGCCTAGCGGGACGGGCAGATACGCAGTATTTT. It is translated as CASSLNEWGLAGRADTQYF.